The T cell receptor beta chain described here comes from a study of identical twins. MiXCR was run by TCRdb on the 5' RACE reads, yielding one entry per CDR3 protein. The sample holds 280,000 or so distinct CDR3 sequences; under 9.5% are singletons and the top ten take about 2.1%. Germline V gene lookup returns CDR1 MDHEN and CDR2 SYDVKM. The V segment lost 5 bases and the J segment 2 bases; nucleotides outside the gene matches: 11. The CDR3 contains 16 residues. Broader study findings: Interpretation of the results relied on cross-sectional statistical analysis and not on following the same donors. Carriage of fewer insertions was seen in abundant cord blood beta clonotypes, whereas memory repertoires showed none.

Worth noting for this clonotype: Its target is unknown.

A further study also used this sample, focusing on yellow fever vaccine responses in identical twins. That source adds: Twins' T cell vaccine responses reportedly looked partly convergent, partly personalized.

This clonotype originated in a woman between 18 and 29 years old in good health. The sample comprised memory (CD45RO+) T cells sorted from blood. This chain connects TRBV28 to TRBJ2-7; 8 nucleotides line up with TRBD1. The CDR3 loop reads CASSKGTGTGPYEQYF. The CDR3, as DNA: TGTGCCAGCAGTAAAGGGACCGGGACAGGACCCTACGAGCAGTACTTC.